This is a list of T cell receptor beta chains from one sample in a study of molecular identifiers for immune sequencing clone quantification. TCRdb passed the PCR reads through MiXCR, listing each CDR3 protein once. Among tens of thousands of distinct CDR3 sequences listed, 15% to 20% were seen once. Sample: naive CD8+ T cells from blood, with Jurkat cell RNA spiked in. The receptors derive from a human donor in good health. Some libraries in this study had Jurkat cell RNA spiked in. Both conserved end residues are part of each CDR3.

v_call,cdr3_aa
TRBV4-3,CASSQATKDLYGYTF
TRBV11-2,CASSLTPGAQTF
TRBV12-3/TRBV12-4,CASSVLLAGVTDTQYF
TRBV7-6,CASSLELTGDPYQETQYF
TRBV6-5,CASRPTALAQGFLDTQYF
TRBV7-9,CASSLAPGARAFF
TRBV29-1,CSVGRSSISYEQYF
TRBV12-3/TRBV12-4,CASSFLLQETQYF
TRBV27,CASSLRGAEQYF
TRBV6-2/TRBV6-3,CASSPGLAVQETQYF
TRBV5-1,CASSLTGRATFTDTQYF
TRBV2,CASSAEGLGAFF
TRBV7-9,CASTSSSSYNEQFF
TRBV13,CASSLRGGETQYF
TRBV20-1,CSARDPVTSGAKYTTQETQYF
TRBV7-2,CATQERYQETQYF
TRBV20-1,CSARPGPTLRDEQFF
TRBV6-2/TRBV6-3,CASSLLGVTGETQYF
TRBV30,CAWDSGTGQETQYF
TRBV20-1,CSARHGPQETQYF
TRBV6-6,CASRPDRTSTDTQYF
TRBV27,CASSEGPRQPQHF
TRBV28,CASSPDRGAKNIQYF
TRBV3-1,CASSQVGTSIGEQFF
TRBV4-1,CASSQDRAGGYSEQFF
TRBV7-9,CASSLAGPQDEQYF
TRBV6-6,CASSPIVWGWGTEAFF
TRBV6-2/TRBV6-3,CASTAGLVPYEQFF
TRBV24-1,CATSDFSTGELFF
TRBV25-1,CASSMTSGGTDTQYF
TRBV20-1,CSARNSSRKNTEAFF
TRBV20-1,CSAGPGLEDNEQFF
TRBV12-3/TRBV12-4,CASSFRWDGTDTQYF
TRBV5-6,CASSLVGQVQQPQHF
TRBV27,CASEFTGTGAHEQYF
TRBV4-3,CASSQDGRSSYEQYF
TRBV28,CASTMGGSEQYF
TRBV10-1,CASSDQDRGAYEQYF
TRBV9,CASSETNTGELFF
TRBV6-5,CASSYETDSIWELFF
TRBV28,CASSRGRSSGNTIYF
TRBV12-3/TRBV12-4,CASKVGGQAYEQYF